This is a list of T cell receptor beta chains from one sample in a study of T cells after yellow fever vaccination. MiXCR, run by TCRdb on the 5' RACE reads, gives a single entry per CDR3 protein. The data hold about 160,000 distinct CDR3 sequences, with almost 7% observed a single time. The sequencing here drew on CD4+ T cells sorted from PBMCs, taken roughly 5 days after the first yellow fever vaccination. The receptors stem from a man between 18 and 29 years old who received the YFV17D yellow fever vaccine. CDR3s include the opening cysteine and the closing phenylalanine or tryptophan. D genes are given only for firm matches. The size of a clone is reported for some rows only, either as once, few or many, or as a class for expanded clones.

D,V,J,size,CDR3,DNA
.,TRBV7-2,TRBJ1-2,many,CASSSPTGYRWGYTF,TGTGCCAGCAGCTCCCCAACAGGGTACAGGTGGGGCTACACCTTC
TRBD1,TRBV19,TRBJ1-5,.,CASADRGLRQPQHF,TGTGCCAGCGCCGACAGGGGGCTGAGACAGCCCCAGCATTTT
.,TRBV12-3/TRBV12-4,TRBJ1-2,many,CASSLGGRIYGYTF,TGTGCCAGCAGCCTGGGGGGGCGAATTTATGGCTACACCTTC
TRBD2,TRBV29-1,TRBJ2-3,.,CSVSGTSGTDTQYF,TGCAGCGTTAGCGGGACTAGCGGCACAGATACGCAGTATTTT
TRBD1,TRBV20-1,TRBJ2-7,many,CSARDSWAGGIYEQYF,TGCAGTGCTAGAGATAGTTGGGCAGGGGGCATCTACGAGCAGTACTTC
.,TRBV12-3/TRBV12-4,TRBJ2-3,many,CASSLRQGRGDTQYF,TGTGCCAGCAGTTTACGACAGGGTCGGGGGGATACGCAGTATTTT
.,TRBV12-3/TRBV12-4,TRBJ2-2,.,CASSFDSGYTGELFF,TGTGCCAGCAGTTTTGACTCGGGTTACACCGGGGAGCTGTTTTTT
TRBD2,TRBV28,TRBJ2-1,many,CASSSEGGGVYNEQFF,TGTGCCAGCAGTTCCGAAGGTGGGGGGGTTTACAATGAGCAGTTCTTC
.,TRBV7-2,TRBJ1-2,.,CASSFTANYGYTF,TGTGCCAGCAGCTTTACAGCAAACTATGGCTACACCTTC
.,TRBV7-2,TRBJ1-5,many,CASSLRGLQPQHF,TGTGCCAGCAGCTTGAGGGGCCTTCAGCCCCAGCATTTT
.,TRBV12-3/TRBV12-4,TRBJ1-3,once,CASSFQSSANTIYF,TGTGCCAGCAGTTTCCAGAGCTCTGCAAACACCATATATTTT
.,TRBV3-1,TRBJ1-1,many,CASSQNDALEAFF,TGTGCCAGCAGCCAAAATGACGCCCTTGAAGCTTTCTTT
.,TRBV5-4,TRBJ2-2,.,CASSTENTGELFF,TGTGCCAGCAGCACAGAGAACACCGGGGAGCTGTTTTTT
.,TRBV6-5,TRBJ1-6,few,CASSLPQGGSPLHF,TGTGCCAGCAGCCTCCCCCAGGGAGGTTCACCCCTCCACTTT
.,TRBV5-6,TRBJ1-6,few,CASSFSRDSPLHF,TGTGCCAGCAGCTTTTCCAGGGATTCACCCCTCCACTTT
.,TRBV7-2,TRBJ1-2,many,CASSPSGANYGYTF,TGTGCCAGCAGCCCGTCAGGTGCCAACTATGGCTACACCTTC
.,TRBV11-2,TRBJ2-7,many,CASSRIGGPFYYEQYF,TGTGCCAGCAGCAGAATAGGGGGGCCCTTCTATTACGAGCAGTACTTC